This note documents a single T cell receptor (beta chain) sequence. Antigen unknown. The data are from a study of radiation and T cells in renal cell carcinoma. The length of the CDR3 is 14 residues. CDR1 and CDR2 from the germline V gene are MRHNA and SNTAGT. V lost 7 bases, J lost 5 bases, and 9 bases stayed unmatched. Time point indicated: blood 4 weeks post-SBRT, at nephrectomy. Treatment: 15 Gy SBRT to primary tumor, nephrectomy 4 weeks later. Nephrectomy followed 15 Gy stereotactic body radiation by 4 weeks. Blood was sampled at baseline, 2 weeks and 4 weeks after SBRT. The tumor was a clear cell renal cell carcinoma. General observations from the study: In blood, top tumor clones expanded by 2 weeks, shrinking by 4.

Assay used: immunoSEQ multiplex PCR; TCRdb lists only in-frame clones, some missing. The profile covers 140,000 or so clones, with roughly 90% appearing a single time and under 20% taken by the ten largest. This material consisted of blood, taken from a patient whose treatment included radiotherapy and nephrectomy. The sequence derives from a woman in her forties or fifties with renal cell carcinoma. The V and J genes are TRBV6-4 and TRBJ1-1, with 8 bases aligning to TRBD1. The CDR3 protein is CASKLQGDKTEAFF. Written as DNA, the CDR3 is TGTGCCAGCAAGCTACAGGGGGATAAAACTGAAGCTTTCTTT.